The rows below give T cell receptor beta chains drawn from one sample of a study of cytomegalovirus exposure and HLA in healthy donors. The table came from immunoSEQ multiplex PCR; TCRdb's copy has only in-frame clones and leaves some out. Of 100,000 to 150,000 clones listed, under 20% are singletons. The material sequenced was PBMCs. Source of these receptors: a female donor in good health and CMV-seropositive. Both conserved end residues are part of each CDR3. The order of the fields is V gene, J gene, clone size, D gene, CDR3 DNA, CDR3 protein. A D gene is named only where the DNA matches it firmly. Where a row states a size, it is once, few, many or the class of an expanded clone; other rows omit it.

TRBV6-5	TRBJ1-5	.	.	TGTGCCAGCAAAGGGGTGGATAGCAATCAGCCCCAGCATTTT	CASKGVDSNQPQHF
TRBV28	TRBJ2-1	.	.	TGTGCCAGCAGTTTTCTAAATGAGCAGTTCTTC	CASSFLNEQFF
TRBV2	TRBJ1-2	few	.	TGTGCCAGCAGTGAAATGGGGGCTGGCTACACCTTC	CASSEMGAGYTF
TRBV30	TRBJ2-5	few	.	TGTGCCTGGAGTCAGGGCATACGAGAGACCCAGTACTTC	CAWSQGIRETQYF
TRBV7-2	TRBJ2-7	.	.	TGTGCCAGCAGCAACCGGGACACTTCCTCCTACGAGCAGTACTTC	CASSNRDTSSYEQYF
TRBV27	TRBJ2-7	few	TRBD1	TGTGCCAGCAGTTTATCGGGCCAGTGGACAGGGCGCGAGCAGTACTTC	CASSLSGQWTGREQYF
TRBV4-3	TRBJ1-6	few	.	TGCGCCAGCAGCCAAGATGAGTCCTCCTATAATTCACCCCTCCACTTT	CASSQDESSYNSPLHF
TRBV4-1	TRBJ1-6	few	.	TGCGCCAGCAGCCAAGTGTGGCAAACTAATTCACCCCTCCACTTT	CASSQVWQTNSPLHF
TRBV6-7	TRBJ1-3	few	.	TGTGCCAGCAGTTACGGACGGGACTACAAGGGATACTCTGGAAACACCATATATTTT	CASSYGRDYKGYSGNTIYF
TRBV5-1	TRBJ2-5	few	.	TGCGCCAGCAGCTTGGCGTCAGAAGAAGAGACCCAGTACTTC	CASSLASEEETQYF
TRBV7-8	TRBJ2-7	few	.	TGTGCCAGCAGCCCAGGCTACGAGCAGTACTTC	CASSPGYEQYF
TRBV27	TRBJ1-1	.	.	TGTGCCGTACAGGGTAGGTACACTGAAGCTTTCTTT	CAVQGRYTEAFF
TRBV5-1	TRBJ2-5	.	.	TGCGCCAGCAGCTTGGATGGCAGGGGTAGATTAGAGACCCAGTACTTC	CASSLDGRGRLETQYF
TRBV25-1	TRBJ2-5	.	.	TGTGCCAGCAGTGAATTTCGGGGGGCTTGGGAGACCCAGTACTTC	CASSEFRGAWETQYF
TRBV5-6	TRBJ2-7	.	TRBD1	TGTGCCAGCAGCCCTGCGGGACAGGGGGTCTACGAGCAGTACTTC	CASSPAGQGVYEQYF
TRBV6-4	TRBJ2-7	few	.	TGTGCCAGCAGTATCCGGCAGGATCCTCTCTCCTACGAGCAGTACTTC	CASSIRQDPLSYEQYF
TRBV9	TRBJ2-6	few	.	TGTGCCAGCAGCGTACTTGGGGCCAACGTCCTGACTTTC	CASSVLGANVLTF
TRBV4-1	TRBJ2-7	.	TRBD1	TGCGCCAGCAGCCAAGATCCGGACAGGATCTACGAGCAGTACTTC	CASSQDPDRIYEQYF
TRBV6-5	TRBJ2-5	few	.	TGTGCCAGCAGTTACTCGAGGGAGACCCAGTACTTC	CASSYSRETQYF
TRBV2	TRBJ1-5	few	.	TGTGCCAGCAGTGGGGGGAGGGTTTTGAGCAATCAGCCCCAGCATTTT	CASSGGRVLSNQPQHF
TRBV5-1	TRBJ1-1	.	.	TGCGCCAGCAGCTCAGGGAATTCGAACACTGAAGCTTTCTTT	CASSSGNSNTEAFF
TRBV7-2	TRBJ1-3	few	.	TGTGCCAGCAGCACTCCAGGAAACTCTGGAAACACCATATATTTT	CASSTPGNSGNTIYF
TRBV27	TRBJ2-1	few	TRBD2	TGTGCCAGCAGTGGCCGACTAGCGGTAAATGAGCAGTTCTTC	CASSGRLAVNEQFF
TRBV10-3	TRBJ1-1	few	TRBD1	TGTGCCACCGAGGGACAGCCGAACACTGAAGCTTTCTTT	CATEGQPNTEAFF
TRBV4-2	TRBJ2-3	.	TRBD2	TGTGCCAGCAGCCCCGGGACTAGCGGGAGGGTATTCACAGATACGCAGTATTTT	CASSPGTSGRVFTDTQYF
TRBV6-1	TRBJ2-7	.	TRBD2	TGTGCCACAAGAGCGGGGGTCTTCTACGAGCAGTACTTC	CATRAGVFYEQYF
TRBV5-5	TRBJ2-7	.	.	TGTGCCAGCAGCTTGCTTGGACAGATCTACGAGCAGTACTTC	CASSLLGQIYEQYF
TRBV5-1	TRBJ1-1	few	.	TGCGCCAGCAGCTTGAGTGGGGGCGCAGAAGCTTTCTTT	CASSLSGGAEAFF
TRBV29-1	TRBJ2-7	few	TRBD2	TGCAGCGTCGAAACTAGCGGGAACCCCTACGAGCAGTACTTC	CSVETSGNPYEQYF
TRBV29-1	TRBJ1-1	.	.	TGCAGCGTTGTTGCAGGGTTGGACACTGAAGCTTTCTTT	CSVVAGLDTEAFF
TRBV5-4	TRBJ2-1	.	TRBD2	TGTGCCAGCAGCCGCGGACTAGCGGGAGACAATGAGCAGTTCTTC	CASSRGLAGDNEQFF
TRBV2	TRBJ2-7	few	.	TGTGCCAGCAGTCAACCACTGGGGAGCTCCTACGAGCAGTACTTC	CASSQPLGSSYEQYF
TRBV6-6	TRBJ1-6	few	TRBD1	TGTGCCAGCAGTTCCCCGGACAGGACGGGTTCACCCCTCCACTTT	CASSSPDRTGSPLHF
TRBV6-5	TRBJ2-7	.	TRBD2	TGTGCCAGCAGCCGACTAGCGGGAGCTTCCTACGAGCAGTACTTC	CASSRLAGASYEQYF
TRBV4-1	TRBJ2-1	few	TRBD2	TGCGCCAGCCGCTGGCTAGCGGGGGGCTACAATGAGCAGTTCTTC	CASRWLAGGYNEQFF
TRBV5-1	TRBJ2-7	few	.	TGCGCCAGCAGCTTGGTACAGGGAGGGAACTACGAGCAGTACTTC	CASSLVQGGNYEQYF
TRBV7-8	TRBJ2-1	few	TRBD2	TGTGCCAGCAGCTTACTAGCGGGGGAGTTCAATGAGCAGTTCTTC	CASSLLAGEFNEQFF
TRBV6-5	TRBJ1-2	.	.	TGTGCCAGCAGTTACTCGAGACTCTATGGCTACACCTTC	CASSYSRLYGYTF
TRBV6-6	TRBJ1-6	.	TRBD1	TGTGCCAGCAGTACTAGAACTGACAGGGATTCACCCCTCCACTTT	CASSTRTDRDSPLHF
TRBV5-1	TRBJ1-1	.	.	TGCGCCAGCAGCGTAACTTTACAGGGGAACACTGAAGCTTTCTTT	CASSVTLQGNTEAFF
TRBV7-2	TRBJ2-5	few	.	TGTGCCAGCAGCTTAAGTCTCGGAGAGACCCAGTACTTC	CASSLSLGETQYF
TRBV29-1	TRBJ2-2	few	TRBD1	TGCAGCGTTGAAATCGGAGACAGGGGGGCGAACACCGGGGAGCTGTTTTTT	CSVEIGDRGANTGELFF
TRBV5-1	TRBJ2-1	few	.	TGCGCCAGCAGCTTAGGACTACCCGTCTCCTACAATGAGCAGTTCTTC	CASSLGLPVSYNEQFF
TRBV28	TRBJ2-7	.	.	TGTGCCAGCAGTTTATTCCCGGGTTTGGGAGACGAGCAGTACTTC	CASSLFPGLGDEQYF
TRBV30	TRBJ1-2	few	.	TGTGCCTGGAGTGTTCTCCAGGGACTCGGCTACACCTTC	CAWSVLQGLGYTF